The 10 T cell receptor beta chains below all came from one sample that was sequenced in a study of T cell repertoires in cytomegalovirus infection. TCRdb fed the reads into MiXCR, producing one record per CDR3 protein. This table has approximately 400,000 distinct CDR3 sequences, about 33% appearing once. The source material was PBMCs. The receptors originated from a human donor in good health (CMV status not recorded). Some clones in this sample may be carry-over from other donors' samples.

The rearrangement uses TRBV6-5 and TRBJ2-4; 8 nucleotides match TRBD1. The CDR3 spans 14 residues. J gave up 8 bases and V 3 bases, and 6 bases lay outside the gene matches. Germline assignment: CDR1 MNHEY and CDR2 SVGAGI. The CDR3 spells CASSYLTGDDIQYF. CDR3 nucleotide sequence: TGTGCCAGCAGTTATTTGACAGGGGATGACATTCAGTACTTC.

There are many counts of this clonotype. The chain uses TRBV11-2 and TRBJ2-1; maybe TRBD1 (6 bases). V lost 5 bases to trimming and J lost 4 bases, with 9 bases between them. This CDR3 has 13 amino acids. Germline loops: CDR1 SGHAT, CDR2 FQNNGV. CDR3 sequence reads: CASSRGSYNEQFF. The CDR3 DNA reads as TGTGCCAGCAGCAGGGGGTCATACAATGAGCAGTTCTTC.

This clonotype has a handful of counts. V gene TRBV28 combines with J gene TRBJ2-2; no clear D gene. Germline V gene lookup returns CDR1 MDHEN and CDR2 SYDVKM. Trimming removed 5 bases from V and 0 bases from J, with 16 bases in between. CDR3 length: 17 amino acids. CDR3 loop: CASSRVLQIANTGELFF. CDR3 bases: TGTGCCAGCAGTCGGGTGCTTCAGATAGCGAACACCGGGGAGCTGTTTTTT.

In regard to this clonotype: The junction departs from the called germline gene at one end, perhaps through a read error. The chain couples TRBV11-1 to TRBJ2-7; D call uncertain. The CDR3 runs to 15 residues. Germline V CDR1 and CDR2: SGHAT, FQDESV (reference sequence). CDR3 coding DNA: TGTGCCAGCAGCTTAGCGGAGTGGGTTACCTACGAGCAGTGCTTC. Translating gives CASSLAEWVTYEQCF.

The chain couples TRBV12-3 or TRBV12-4 to TRBJ1-5, with TRBD1 matching over 9 bases. The CDR3 runs 14 residues. Germline trimming cut 7 bases from V and 6 bases from J; bases unmatched to any gene: 7. The CDR3 is CASNPGQGFQPQHF. The CDR3 DNA reads TGTGCCAGCAACCCGGGACAGGGCTTTCAGCCCCAGCATTTT.

The gene calls are TRBV5-1 and TRBJ2-3; D unclear. The V end was cut by 0 bases, the J end by 6 bases, with 14 bases between. The CDR3 totals 15 residues. Germline V CDR1 and CDR2: SGHRS, YFSETQ. The CDR3 region is CASSLARSTGDTQYF. The CDR3 DNA reads as TGCGCCAGCAGCTTGGCCCGGTCGACCGGGGATACGCAGTATTTT.

This clonotype was detected only a few times. The rearrangement joins TRBV7-3 to TRBJ2-2, with 10 bases matching TRBD1. The trim removed 4 bases at V and 4 bases at J, leaving 0 bases unmatched. The CDR3 runs to 14 residues. Germline-derived CDR1 and CDR2 are SGHTA and FQGTGA. In DNA, the CDR3 is TGTGCCAGCAGCTGGGACAGGGGCACCGGGGAGCTGTTTTTT. As protein: CASSWDRGTGELFF.

The chain uses TRBV4-1 and TRBJ2-7; TRBD1 aligns across 9 bases. V trimming: 5 bases; J trimming: 4 bases; junction bases outside the gene matches: 3. In germline, CDR1 is MGHRA, CDR2 YSYEKL. The CDR3 extends over 13 amino acids. The CDR3: CASSEDRGYEQYF. The DNA of the CDR3 is TGCGCCAGCAGCGAGGACAGGGGTTACGAGCAGTACTTC.

Concerning this clonotype itself: The CDR3 does not close with the conserved phenylalanine or tryptophan, likely indicating a read error. The chain uses TRBV12-3 or TRBV12-4 and TRBJ1-3, with 8 bases that match TRBD1. V shed 1 base, J shed 6 bases, and the junction held 5 bases outside the gene matches. This CDR3 contains 15 residues. The DNA for the CDR3 is TGTGCCAGCAGTTTAGGGACAGGGCTCGCAAACACCATATATTTG. Amino acid sequence: CASSLGTGLANTIYL.

The chain combines TRBV25-1 with TRBJ2-7, with a weak D call TRBD1 (6 bases). The CDR3 is made up of 14 amino acids. Germline assignment: CDR1 MGHDK and CDR2 SYGVNS. With 7 bases removed from V and 6 bases from J, the gap between germline ends came to 19 bases. The CDR3 nucleotides read TGTGCCAGCACCGGACCAGGGGCATGGAGCGAGCAGTACTTC. Translating gives CASTGPGAWSEQYF.